One sample yielded the 2 T cell receptor beta chains listed below, sequenced in a study of CD8+ T cells in alopecia areata. Stated treatment: oral pan-JAK inhibitor, 5-10 mg twice daily. Extracted RNA was reverse transcribed, and the resulting cDNA served as sequencing template. Measured with immunoSEQ multiplex PCR; TCRdb has only the in-frame clones, and not every one. The sample has more than 110,000 clones, roughly 54% seen once. This sample comprised CD8+ T cells sorted from blood, obtained at week 4, from a patient treated with tofacitinib. The receptors come from a human donor with alopecia areata.

This clone was seen once. The chain combines TRBV30 with TRBJ2-7, with 8 positions matching TRBD2. The CDR3 is 15 residues long. After removal of 3 bases from V and 7 bases from J, the junction contained 14 bases not matched to a gene. Germline V lookup: CDR1 GTSNPN, CDR2 SVGIG (reference sequence). The CDR3 DNA reads TGTGCCTGGAGCTTCATGGGCGGGGGGCCCAAGGAGCAGTACTTC. Translating gives CAWSFMGGGPKEQYF.

At least ten counts were recorded for this clone. The genes are TRBV6-4 and TRBJ2-1, with 14 nucleotides matching TRBD2. After removal of 5 bases from V and 8 bases from J, the junction contained 5 bases not matched to a gene. Germline V CDR1 and CDR2: MRHNA, SNTAGT. The CDR3 contains 15 residues. The CDR3 loop reads CASSKTSGGAHEQFF. CDR3 DNA sequence: TGTGCCAGCAGTAAGACTAGCGGGGGGGCCCATGAGCAGTTCTTC.